The rows below give T cell receptor beta chains drawn from one sample of a study of cytomegalovirus exposure and HLA in healthy donors. Some clones are missing from TCRdb's copy, which holds only in-frame ones; the method was immunoSEQ multiplex PCR. The top ten clones hold 2.8% of a sample with about 140,000 clones, around 78% of them seen once. The sequenced material came from PBMCs. These receptors were taken from a male donor in good health and CMV-seronegative. Each CDR3 is given with its conserved first and last residue. The D gene is left open where the match is weak. Expanded clones get a size class; other rows say once, few or many, or leave the size out.

>TRBV19|NA|TRBJ1-3|TRBD1
TGTGCCAGTGGCGGACAGGGCGGAAACACCATATATTTT
CASGGQGGNTIYF
>TRBV19|NA|TRBJ1-5|TRBD1
TGTGCCAGTAGTGACAGGGGGCGAAACAATCAGCCCCAGCATTTT
CASSDRGRNNQPQHF
>TRBV6-5|NA|TRBJ1-4|NA
TGTGCCAGCAGCACAACTAATGAAAAACTGTTTTTT
CASSTTNEKLFF
>TRBV5-4|NA|TRBJ2-4|TRBD1
TGTGCCAGCAGCATCCCGGGACAGAGGAACATTCAGTACTTC
CASSIPGQRNIQYF
>TRBV7-8|NA|TRBJ1-2|NA
TGTGCCAGCGCTTCAATCCCGGCGGCCCTGAACTATGGCTACACCTTC
CASASIPAALNYGYTF
>TRBV19|once|TRBJ2-1|NA
TGTGCCAGTCGGATTGCCGCGGGGGGACAGGGCTCCTACAATGAGCAGTTCTTC
CASRIAAGGQGSYNEQFF
>TRBV7-8|once|TRBJ1-1|TRBD1
TGTGCCAGCAGCTTATATACACCGGGACAGGGAAACACTGAAGCTTTCTTT
CASSLYTPGQGNTEAFF
>TRBV2|NA|TRBJ2-3|NA
TGTGCCACCCGACAATCTAGCACAGATACGCAGTATTTT
CATRQSSTDTQYF
>TRBV11-2|NA|TRBJ2-7|NA
TGTGCCAGCAGCTTAGATAACAGGGCTAAGCAGTACTTC
CASSLDNRAKQYF
>TRBV7-9|NA|TRBJ1-4|TRBD1
TGTGCCAGCAGCCATCCAGGACAGGGGAGTGAAAAACTGTTTTTT
CASSHPGQGSEKLFF
>TRBV18|NA|TRBJ2-5|TRBD2
TGTGCCAGCTCGCCGACTAGCGGGAGGGGAGAGACCCAGTACTTC
CASSPTSGRGETQYF
>TRBV11-2|few|TRBJ1-5|NA
TGTGCCAGCAGCTTAGTCTCGGGCAATCAGCCCCAGCATTTT
CASSLVSGNQPQHF
>TRBV12-5|NA|TRBJ1-2|TRBD1
TGTGCTAGTGGTTTGGACGGACAGGCCCCTGGCTACACCTTC
CASGLDGQAPGYTF
>TRBV28|NA|TRBJ1-2|NA
TGTGCCAGCAGTTTATACACGGCGGGACGGATTAACTATGGCTACACCTTC
CASSLYTAGRINYGYTF
>TRBV19|NA|TRBJ1-2|NA
TGTGCCAGTATAGGTCCAGGACTCTATGGCTACACCTTC
CASIGPGLYGYTF
>TRBV9|NA|TRBJ2-1|TRBD2
TGTGCCAGCAGCGTAGTGGTTTCAGCGGGGGGGCTCAATGAGCAGTTCTTC
CASSVVVSAGGLNEQFF
>TRBV5-1|NA|TRBJ2-1|TRBD2
TGCGCCAGCAGCTTGGATGGGACTAGCGGGAGAAAAAACAATGAGCAGTTCTTC
CASSLDGTSGRKNNEQFF
>TRBV4-1|NA|TRBJ2-7|NA
TGCGCCAGCAAACCAACAGGGACGAACTACGAGCAGTACTTC
CASKPTGTNYEQYF
>TRBV5-1|NA|TRBJ2-2|TRBD1
TGCGCCAGCAGCTTCCAGGACAGGGCCACCGGGGAGCTGTTTTTT
CASSFQDRATGELFF
>TRBV6-5|NA|TRBJ2-1|TRBD2
TGTGCCAGCGGTCTTAGCGGGACGAACAATGAGCAGTTCTTC
CASGLSGTNNEQFF
>TRBV30|NA|TRBJ1-4|TRBD1
TGTGCCTGGATTGGACAGGGGAAGGGTGAAAAACTGTTTTTT
CAWIGQGKGEKLFF
>TRBV5-1|NA|TRBJ2-7|NA
TGCGCCAGCAGCCCGGGGGACAGCGCTTCCTACGAGCAGTACTTC
CASSPGDSASYEQYF
>TRBV6-1|NA|TRBJ2-1|NA
TGTGCCAGCAGGGCCCAGCGACCCTACTACAATGAGCAGTTCTTC
CASRAQRPYYNEQFF
>TRBV12-5|NA|TRBJ2-7|TRBD2
TGTGCTAGTGGGCCAGTGGCAGCGGGAGCCTACGAGCAGTACTTC
CASGPVAAGAYEQYF
>TRBV6-1|NA|TRBJ2-7|NA
TGTGCCAGCAGTGAATACGGCTACGAGCAGTACTTC
CASSEYGYEQYF
>TRBV29-1|NA|TRBJ2-7|TRBD1
TGCAGCGCCTGGGACAGGGCCGACGAGCAGTACTTC
CSAWDRADEQYF
>TRBV5-1|few|TRBJ2-6|NA
TGCGCCAGCAGCTTGGTGGCGGGACCGCACTCTGGGGCCAACGTCCTGACTTTC
CASSLVAGPHSGANVLTF
>TRBV5-1|NA|TRBJ2-6|NA
TGCGCCAGCAGCTTGGCCGGTCAAGACTCTGGGGCCAACGTCCTGACTTTC
CASSLAGQDSGANVLTF
>TRBV18|once|TRBJ2-3|TRBD1
TGTGCCAGCTCATCGGACAGGGGAAATACGCAGTATTTT
CASSSDRGNTQYF
>TRBV5-1|NA|TRBJ2-2|TRBD2
TGCGCCAGCAGCTTGGGGGCGGTAGCGGGAGACACCGGGGAGCTGTTTTTT
CASSLGAVAGDTGELFF
>TRBV10-3|NA|TRBJ2-7|TRBD2
TGTGCCATCAGTGAACCTCGAGCGGGAGGGACCTACGAGCAGTACTTC
CAISEPRAGGTYEQYF
>TRBV5-4|few|TRBJ2-3|TRBD1
TGTGCCAGCAGCTTTCCCGGGACAGGGGTGGCAGATACGCAGTATTTT
CASSFPGTGVADTQYF
>TRBV5-6|few|TRBJ1-2|NA
TGTGCCAGCAGCTTGGGAGGAACGAACTATGGCTACACCTTC
CASSLGGTNYGYTF
>TRBV28|NA|TRBJ2-1|TRBD2
TGTGCCAGCAGCCGAGCGGGAGGGAGAAGAAATGAGCAGTTCTTC
CASSRAGGRRNEQFF
>TRBV11-2|once|TRBJ2-2|TRBD1
TGTGCCAGCAGGACAGGGGGGGGATCCGGGGAGCTGTTTTTT
CASRTGGGSGELFF
>TRBV19|few|TRBJ1-5|TRBD1
TGTGCCAGTAGTATAGGCTGGAGGAGGGGGACAGGAAATCAGCCCCAGCATTTT
CASSIGWRRGTGNQPQHF
>TRBV19|few|TRBJ1-2|NA
TGTGCCAGTAGTATAGTCGGGATCAGTAACTATGGCTACACCTTC
CASSIVGISNYGYTF
>TRBV7-9|NA|TRBJ2-7|TRBD2
TGTGCCAGCAGCTTAGAAGTGACTAGCGCACAGTACTTC
CASSLEVTSAQYF
>TRBV5-1|few|TRBJ2-3|NA
TGCGCCAGCAGCTTGGCGGGGAGAACAGATACGCAGTATTTT
CASSLAGRTDTQYF
>TRBV30|NA|TRBJ2-5|TRBD2
TGTGCCTGGAGTGGGGGTAGCGGGAATCTGGAGACCCAGTACTTC
CAWSGGSGNLETQYF
>TRBV5-6|NA|TRBJ2-7|NA
TGTGCCAGCAGCCCCGGGGGAGCAGCCTACGAGCAGTACTTC
CASSPGGAAYEQYF
>TRBV12-5|NA|TRBJ2-2|NA
TGTGCTAGTGGTTTGCCAGGGGGAGGAACCGGGGAGCTGTTTTTT
CASGLPGGGTGELFF
>TRBV5-4|NA|TRBJ2-7|NA
TGTGCCAGCGCTCGGCAGCGGGTTGGGGGCTACGAGCAGTACTTC
CASARQRVGGYEQYF
>TRBV19|NA|TRBJ2-3|NA
TGTGCCAGTAGCCGCACGGGGGCAGATACGCAGTATTTT
CASSRTGADTQYF
>TRBV4-2|NA|TRBJ1-2|TRBD1
TGTGCCAGCAGCCAACAACAGGGGGAAATAATCCTTCGGGGCTACACCTTC
CASSQQQGEIILRGYTF
>TRBV2|few|TRBJ2-1|TRBD2
TGTGCCAGGGACACTAGCGGGAACTACAATGAGCAGTTCTTC
CARDTSGNYNEQFF
>TRBV10-2|NA|TRBJ2-5|NA
TGCGCCAGCAGTGAGTCGAATCTCGGGTTCCAAGAGACCCAGTACTTC
CASSESNLGFQETQYF
>TRBV10-3|NA|TRBJ1-2|NA
TGTGCCATCACCCCGGGGGACTATGGCTACACCTTC
CAITPGDYGYTF
>TRBV5-4|NA|TRBJ2-2|TRBD1
TGTGCCAGCAGGGAACAGGGGCTTGGCACCGGGGAGCTGTTTTTT
CASREQGLGTGELFF
>TRBV5-1|once|TRBJ2-1|TRBD2
TGCGCCAGCAGCCCGGGGACTAGCGGCAATGAGCAGTTCTTC
CASSPGTSGNEQFF
>TRBV18|NA|TRBJ2-5|TRBD2
TGTGCCAGCTCACCACCTAGCGGGGAAGAGACCCAGTACTTC
CASSPPSGEETQYF
>TRBV6-5|few|TRBJ1-4|NA
TGTGCCAGCAGGGGCCCTAATGAAAAACTGTTTTTT
CASRGPNEKLFF
>TRBV18|NA|TRBJ2-7|TRBD2
TGTGCCAGCTCACCGGGGACTAGCGTCTACGAGCAGTACTTC
CASSPGTSVYEQYF
>TRBV27|NA|TRBJ1-1|TRBD1
TGTGCCAGCTTTGGACAGGGGGCTCTGGGCACTGAAGCTTTCTTT
CASFGQGALGTEAFF
>TRBV9|once|TRBJ2-7|NA
TGTGCCAGCAGCGTAGGCTTCGGCTACGAGCAGTACTTC
CASSVGFGYEQYF
>TRBV29-1|NA|TRBJ1-4|NA
TGCAGCGTTTCTCTTGCAACTAATGAAAAACTGTTTTTT
CSVSLATNEKLFF
>TRBV9|NA|TRBJ2-5|TRBD2
TGTGCCAGCAGCGTCTCTCGAGCGGGGGGAGGAGAGACCCAGTACTTC
CASSVSRAGGGETQYF